This entry lists 22 T cell receptor beta chains sequenced from one sample in a study of T cell responses to AZD1222 COVID-19 vaccine. Here immunoSEQ multiplex PCR was the method, and the copy in TCRdb shows in-frame clones only, minus some. Of tens of thousands of clones in the sample, under 95% were seen once. The specimen was peripheral blood, collected on day 0 of MenACWY control vaccination. These receptors all stem from an adult in good health.

This chain links TRBV10-3 with TRBJ2-5; D possibly matches TRBD1 or TRBD2 (6 bases each). CDR1 and CDR2 from the germline V gene are ENHRY and SYGVKD. Trimming removed 2 bases from V and 1 base from J, with 8 bases in between. This CDR3 spans 14 amino acids. In DNA, the CDR3 is TGTGCCATCAGTGAGGGAGGGGGCCAAGAGACCCAGTACTTC. Translating it yields CAISEGGGQETQYF.

The chain links TRBV25-1 to TRBJ1-5; 10 positions match TRBD1. After removal of 4 bases from V and 2 bases from J, the junction contained 2 bases not matched to a gene. Germline V CDR1 and CDR2: MGHDK, SYGVNS. The CDR3 contains 15 residues. The CDR3 DNA sequence: TGTGCCAGCAGTGGGACAGGGGGAGGCAATCAGCCCCAGCATTTT. Translated, it gives CASSGTGGGNQPQHF. Full variable domain (outside the CDR3, taken from reference TRBV25-1 and TRBJ1-5): EADIYQTPRYLVIGTGKKITLECSQTMGHDKMYWYQQDPGMELHLIHYSYGVNSTEKGDLSSESTVSRIRTEHFPLTLESARPSHTSQYLCASSGTGGGNQPQHFGDGTRLSIL.

The V and J genes are TRBV3-1 (or the pseudogene TRBV3-2) and TRBJ1-4, with D perhaps matching TRBD1 (5 bases). Trimming left V 0 bases short and J 3 bases short, with 14 bases between. The germline V gene encodes CDR1 LGHDT and CDR2 YNNKEL (reference sequence). The CDR3 is 17 amino acids. CDR3 protein: CASSQDMGGRANEKLFF. CDR3 DNA: TGTGCCAGCAGCCAAGATATGGGGGGACGGGCTAATGAAAAACTGTTTTTT.

This clone has a single count. The chain links TRBV7-2 to TRBJ1-6; unclear D gene. Trimming removed 0 bases from V and 10 bases from J, with 10 bases in between. The CDR3 has 14 amino acids. Germline CDR1 is SGHTA and CDR2 is FQGNSA. This chain's CDR3 is CASSLALAGSPLHF. The CDR3, as DNA: TGTGCCAGCAGCTTAGCGTTGGCAGGCTCACCCCTCCACTTT. Drawing the rest from reference TRBV7-2 and TRBJ1-6, the complete variable domain is GAGVSQSPSNKVTEKGKDVELRCDPISGHTALYWYRQSLGQGLEFLIYFQGNSAPDKSGLPSDRFSAERTGGSVSTLTIQRTQQEDSAVYLCASSLALAGSPLHFGNGTRLTVT.

This chain joins TRBV11-2 and TRBJ1-2; TRBD1 aligns across 9 bases. CDR1 and CDR2 from the germline V gene are SGHAT and FQNNGV. J gave up 5 bases and V 6 bases, and 7 bases lay outside the gene matches. CDR3 length equals 14 residues. CDR3 protein: CASSFSGTGYGYTF. CDR3 nucleotides: TGTGCCAGCAGTTTCTCCGGGACAGGGTATGGCTACACCTTC.

V usage is TRBV7-6 and J usage is TRBJ2-5; TRBD1 matches at 7 bases. CDR3 length: 15 residues. V was pared by 2 bases and J by 5 bases, with 8 bases of the junction left unmatched. Germline loops: CDR1 SGHVS, CDR2 FNYEAQ. The CDR3 sequence: CASSLFPGGGETQYF. CDR3 nucleotides: TGTGCCAGCAGCTTATTTCCAGGGGGTGGTGAGACCCAGTACTTC.

This chain connects TRBV7-8 to TRBJ2-2; D is ambiguous. V was cut by 5 bases and J by 2 bases, with 12 bases left in between. Germline V lookup: CDR1 SGHVS, CDR2 FQNEAQ. The CDR3 length is 15 residues. The CDR3 reads CASSPRPANTGELFF. CDR3 DNA: TGTGCCAGCAGCCCCCGACCAGCTAACACCGGGGAGCTGTTTTTT.

The chain uses TRBV7-8 and TRBJ2-5; no firm D call. This CDR3 region has 13 residues. V was pared by 5 bases and J by 3 bases, with 10 bases between. Germline values: CDR1 SGHVS, CDR2 FQNEAQ. DNA for the CDR3: TGTGCCAGCAGCCCCCGCCCAAAAGAGACCCAGTACTTC. Protein: CASSPRPKETQYF.

The chain joins TRBV7-8 to TRBJ2-7; TRBD1 is a possible D gene (6 bases). This CDR3 is 12 amino acids long. CDR1 and CDR2 (germline): SGHVS, FQNEAQ. V gave up 3 bases and J gave up 5 bases, with 8 bases separating them. DNA of the CDR3: TGTGCCAGCAGCTTTTCAGGGGACGAGCAGTACTTC. This gives the protein CASSFSGDEQYF.

This chain connects TRBV10-3 to TRBJ2-2, with TRBD2 matching 10 bases. The germline CDR1 and CDR2 sequences are ENHRY and SYGVKD. The CDR3 totals 12 residues. Here the CDR3 reads CVAGGPPGELFF. Here the CDR3 DNA reads TGTGTAGCGGGGGGTCCCCCCGGGGAGCTGTTTTTT.

This chain uses TRBV5-5 with TRBJ1-1; D is uncertain. This CDR3 comprises 14 residues. Trimming cost V 0 bases and J 3 bases, with 9 bases left between them. Germline CDR1 is SGHKS and CDR2 is YYEKEE (reference sequence). The CDR3 coding sequence is TGTGCCAGCAGCTTGGACGGATCGCACACTGAAGCTTTCTTT. Translation gives CASSLDGSHTEAFF. Combining the CDR3 with reference TRBV5-5 and TRBJ1-1 gives the whole variable domain DAGVTQSPTHLIKTRGQQVTLRCSPISGHKSVSWYQQVLGQGPQFIFQYYEKEERGRGNFPDRFSARQFPNYSSELNVNALLLGDSALYLCASSLDGSHTEAFFGQGTRLTVV.

This chain joins TRBV9 and TRBJ2-3; 8 bases match TRBD1. This CDR3 has 15 amino acids. J was trimmed by 0 bases and V by 3 bases; bases with no gene match: 3. Per germline, CDR1 SGDLS and CDR2 YYNGEE. The CDR3 sequence is CASSADRASTDTQYF. The CDR3 nucleotides are TGTGCCAGCAGCGCGGACAGGGCTAGCACAGATACGCAGTATTTT.

Worth noting for this clone: The same CDR3 also results from other DNA sequences found in this sample. The chain recombines TRBV18 with TRBJ2-7; D uncertain. Per germline, CDR1 KGHSH and CDR2 LQKENI. The CDR3 totals 14 residues. Trimming took off 0 bases at V and 0 bases at J, with 6 bases between the two ends. The CDR3 nucleotides read TGTGCCAGCTCACCACCTTCCCGCTCCTACGAGCAGTACTTC. Amino acid sequence: CASSPPSRSYEQYF.

The chain is built from TRBV3-1 (or the pseudogene TRBV3-2) and TRBJ2-7; 8 nucleotides align to TRBD1. Unmatched junction bases numbered 6, after V lost 0 bases and J lost 2 bases. CDR1 and CDR2 (germline): LGHDT, YNNKEL (reference sequence). CDR3 size: 16 residues. The CDR3, as DNA: TGTGCCAGCAGCCAAGATTTTCGGACAGGGACCTACGAGCAGTACTTC. This translates into CASSQDFRTGTYEQYF.

The chain combines TRBV18 with TRBJ2-1, with D maybe TRBD1 (6 bases). The V gene's germline CDR1 is KGHSH and CDR2 LQKENI. The CDR3 runs 16 residues. V lost 1 base and J lost 10, with 20 bases in between. DNA for the CDR3: TGTGCCAGCTCACCACGATCGCGGACAGATAATGAAGAGCAGTTCTTC. Residues: CASSPRSRTDNEEQFF.

This chain joins TRBV6-2 or TRBV6-3 and TRBJ1-6, with D possibly TRBD1 on 5 matching bases. The CDR3 has 15 amino acids. CDR1 and CDR2 from the germline V gene are MNHEY and SVGEGT. V was pared by 4 bases and J by 4 bases, with 11 bases between. CDR3: CASSSGQTYNSPLHF. CDR3 DNA sequence: TGTGCCAGCAGTTCAGGACAAACATATAATTCACCCCTCCACTTT.

The V gene is TRBV28, the J gene TRBJ1-2; 7 bases agree with TRBD1. Germline V CDR1 and CDR2: MDHEN, SYDVKM. The CDR3 runs 17 residues. V dropped 8 bases and J dropped 4; count of bases not matched to a gene: 19. CDR3 sequence reads: CASEYRQGSSTIYGYTF. The CDR3 DNA is TGTGCCAGCGAGTATAGACAGGGCTCGAGTACAATCTATGGCTACACCTTC.

The chain carries TRBV2 and TRBJ1-6; D is undetermined. V lost 1 base to trimming and J lost 14 bases, with 12 bases between them. This CDR3 region has 13 residues. Germline V CDR1 and CDR2: SNHLY, FYNNEI. Written as DNA, the CDR3 is TGTGCCAGCAGTGAAGGCCTCCCTGAAGCCCTCCACTTT. It codes for CASSEGLPEALHF.

J is TRBJ1-1 and V is TRBV10-1, with 10 bases fitting TRBD1. Trimming took 8 bases from V and 0 from J; bases not matched to a gene: 9. Germline loops: CDR1 WNHNN, CDR2 SYGVQD (reference sequence). The CDR3 loop spans 16 amino acids. The chain's CDR3 is CASSGTGDLMNTEAFF. CDR3 nucleotide sequence: TGCGCCAGCTCCGGGACAGGGGATCTCATGAACACTGAAGCTTTCTTT.

The V call is TRBV24-1, the J call TRBJ2-3, with D tentatively TRBD1 or TRBD2 (5 bases each). Looked up from germline, CDR1 is KGHDR and CDR2 is SFDVKD. Trimming took 5 bases from V and 4 from J, leaving 15 bases between them. The CDR3 runs 15 residues. The CDR3 protein is CATSGNGAAADTQYF. As DNA, the CDR3 is TGTGCCACCAGTGGCAACGGGGCTGCAGCAGATACGCAGTATTTT.

The chain links TRBV27 to TRBJ1-2; D not resolved. CDR1 and CDR2 from the germline V gene are MNHEY and SMNVEV (reference sequence). The V gene lost 3 bases and the J gene lost 5 bases, with 7 bases spanning the gap. The CDR3 covers 12 residues. The CDR3 nucleotides are TGTGCCAGCAGTTTTAGAGGGTATGGCTACACCTTC. This sequence encodes CASSFRGYGYTF.

CDR3: CASSPIRTRGNEQFF. CDR3 DNA: TGTGCCAGCAGCCCCATTCGGACTAGAGGGAATGAGCAGTTCTTC. The chain has TRBV11-2 and TRBJ2-1, with 7 positions matching TRBD2. Germline assignment: CDR1 SGHAT and CDR2 FQNNGV. The CDR3 consists of 15 residues. Trimming removed 5 bases from V and 7 bases from J; junction bases left unmatched: 11.